This T cell receptor (beta chain) was captured by sequencing in a study of T cells in Graves' hyperthyroidism and ophthalmopathy. Study context: The initial diagnosis was the point when peripheral blood was collected, ahead of any treatment.

Used for diagnoses were clinical symptoms, serum thyroxine and TRAb, thyroid ultrasound and orbital computed tomography. This clonotype was seen repeatedly, ten times or more. The target antigen is unknown. Study-wide results and limits: The majority of expanded thyroid clonotypes above 0.001 also appeared in blood.

TCR beta CDR3 regions were amplified from RNA transcripts. The HTBI primer set drove a first-round RT-PCR of the TCR CDR3. TCRdb called the multiplex PCR reads again in MiXCR, with one record for every CDR3 protein. The top ten hold 4% to 5.5% of the sample, which has hundreds of thousands of distinct CDR3 sequences, over 12% seen once. The germline gives CDR1 LGHDT, CDR2 YNNKEL (reference sequence). V dropped 3 bases and J dropped 7 bases, with 18 bases sitting between them. The CDR3 covers 15 residues. This chain links TRBV3-1 with TRBJ1-2, with a possible D match to TRBD1 (5 bases). Sequencing was done on a sample of blood. The TCR comes from a woman aged 40 to 50 with Graves' ophthalmopathy. The CDR3 region has the DNA TGTGCCAGCAGCCATGCAGGGCCGAGCACCCTTGGCTACACCTTC. Its translation: CASSHAGPSTLGYTF.